Listed here is a single T cell receptor (beta chain). Its target is not known. These data belong to a study of T cell responses to AZD1222 COVID-19 vaccine. Findings of the study overall: Repertoires were obtained only post-peak T cell response. Mostly white British, mostly female donors; authors suggested clonal diversity may be underestimated.

TCRdb's table, derived via immunoSEQ multiplex PCR, lists solely in-frame clones and lacks some. Among about 150,000 clones listed, about 91% were seen once. The CDR3 loop spans 15 amino acids. V was shortened by 3 bases and J by 4 bases, with 13 bases between the two germline ends. Germline V gene lookup returns CDR1 SGHTA and CDR2 FQGNSA. The V gene is TRBV7-2, the J gene TRBJ1-3, with D maybe TRBD1 (5 bases). The material was peripheral blood, obtained on day 0 of AZD1222 vaccination. The origin of this receptor is an adult in good health. The DNA for the CDR3 is TGTGCCAGCAGCTTGCAGGGAGCGGGCGGAAACACCATATATTTT. Translated, it gives CASSLQGAGGNTIYF.